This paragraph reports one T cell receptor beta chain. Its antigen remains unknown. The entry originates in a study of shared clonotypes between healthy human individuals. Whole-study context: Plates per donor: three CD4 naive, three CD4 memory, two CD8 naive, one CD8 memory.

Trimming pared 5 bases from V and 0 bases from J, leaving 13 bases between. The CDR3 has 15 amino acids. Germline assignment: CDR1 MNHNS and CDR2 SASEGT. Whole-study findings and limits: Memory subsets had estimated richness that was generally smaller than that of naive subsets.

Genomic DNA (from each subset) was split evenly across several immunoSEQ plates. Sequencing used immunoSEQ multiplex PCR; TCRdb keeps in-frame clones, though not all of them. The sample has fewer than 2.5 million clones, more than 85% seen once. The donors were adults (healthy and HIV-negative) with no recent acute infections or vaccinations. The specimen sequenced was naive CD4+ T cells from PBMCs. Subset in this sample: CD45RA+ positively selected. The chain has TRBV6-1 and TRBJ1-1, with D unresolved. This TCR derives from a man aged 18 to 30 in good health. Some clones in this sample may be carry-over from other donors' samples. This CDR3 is CASSRLELLNTEAFF. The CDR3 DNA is TGTGCCAGCAGTCGCCTGGAGCTATTGAACACTGAAGCTTTCTTT.